This record concerns one T cell receptor (beta chain) sequence. This entry comes from a study of technical replicates of blood from several donors. Per the germline V gene, CDR1 is MNHEY and CDR2 is SMNVEV (reference sequence). Trimming at V came to 3 bases and at J to 6 bases, leaving 15 bases not matched to a gene. The CDR3 spans 17 residues. Method: immunoSEQ multiplex PCR; TCRdb's copy keeps in-frame clones and lacks some. The sample has about 70,000 clones; approximately 83% are singletons. The receptor comes from a human donor in good health. Some clones in this sample may be carry-over from other donors' samples. Source material: PBMCs. V usage is TRBV27 and J usage is TRBJ2-7; 9 bases match TRBD1. The CDR3 spells CASSFTGGGLDYREQYF. In nucleotides, the CDR3 is TGTGCCAGCAGTTTCACAGGGGGCGGGCTAGATTATCGCGAGCAGTACTTC.